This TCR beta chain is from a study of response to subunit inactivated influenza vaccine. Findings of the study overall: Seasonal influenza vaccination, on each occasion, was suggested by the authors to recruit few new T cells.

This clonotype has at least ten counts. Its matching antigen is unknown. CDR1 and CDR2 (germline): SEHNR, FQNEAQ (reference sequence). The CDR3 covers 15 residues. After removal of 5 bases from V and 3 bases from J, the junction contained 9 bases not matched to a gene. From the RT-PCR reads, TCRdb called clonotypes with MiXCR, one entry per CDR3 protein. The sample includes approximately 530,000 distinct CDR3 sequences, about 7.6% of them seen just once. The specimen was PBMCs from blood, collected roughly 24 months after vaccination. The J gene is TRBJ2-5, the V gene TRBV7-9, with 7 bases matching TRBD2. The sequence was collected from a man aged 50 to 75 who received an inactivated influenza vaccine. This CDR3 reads CASSPPRGGEETQYF. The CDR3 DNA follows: TGTGCCAGCAGCCCTCCCCGCGGGGGAGAAGAGACCCAGTACTTC. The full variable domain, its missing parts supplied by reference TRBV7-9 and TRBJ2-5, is DTGVSQNPRHKITKRGQNVTFRCDPISEHNRLYWYRQTLGQGPEFLTYFQNEAQLEKSRLLSDRFSAERPKGSFSTLEIQRTEQGDSAMYLCASSPPRGGEETQYFGPGTRLLVL.